This T cell receptor (beta chain) was retrieved from a study of vaccination and CD4 T cells after COVID-19. The wider study: There were a few convalescent patients sampled at day 14 and again at days 161 to 241 post-vaccination.

This clonotype has a handful of counts. Its antigen is as yet unknown. The Oncomine TCR Beta short-read assay was what sequenced the DNA obtained from cultured CD4+ T cells. MiXCR, run by TCRdb on the PCR reads, gives a single entry per CDR3 protein. The table has about 22,000 distinct CDR3 sequences, about 33% seen once. Trimming took 0 bases from V and 0 from J, leaving 13 bases between them. CDR1 MNHEY and CDR2 SMNVEV come from the germline V gene (reference sequence). The CDR3 extends over 17 amino acids. Time point here: late sampling 161 to 241 days after vaccination in a few convalescent patients. Treatment of the sample: roughly 10-day PBMC culture with coronavirus spike peptide pools or control peptides (ViraFEST assay). The dates of positive PCR tests extended from March through December 2020 and came before the US Alpha, Beta and Delta variants.

The chain combines TRBV27 with TRBJ2-3; D is perhaps TRBD2 (5 bases). Material: CD4+ T cells from blood, cultured in vitro, obtained about 7 months after SARS-CoV-2 vaccination. This sequence originates from a human donor who had recovered from COVID-19. CDR3 DNA: TGTGCCAGCAGTTTATCGATCGGGGAGACGAGCACAGATACGCAGTATTTT. It codes for CASSLSIGETSTDTQYF.